This T cell receptor (beta chain) derives from a study of identical twins. Study-wide findings and caveats: Weaker excess twin sharing was seen among beta out-of-frame sequences.

This clonotype has ten or more counts. What it binds is unknown. A universal primer site arose from template switching, and cDNA bore unique molecular identifiers. Each CDR3 protein gets one entry after TCRdb re-called the 5' RACE reads with MiXCR. The sample has about 150,000 distinct CDR3 sequences, approximately 4% seen once. Sequencing input: memory T cells sorted from blood. The sequence was obtained from a man between 18 and 29 years old in good health.

The CDR3 DNA reads TGTGCCAGCCGACCGACAGGTTTCAATGAGCAGTTCTTC. The encoded protein is CASRPTGFNEQFF. The rearrangement joins TRBV12-3 or TRBV12-4 to TRBJ2-1, with TRBD1 as a possible D gene (6 bases). Trimming shortened V by 8 bases and J by 6 bases, and 14 bases separated the two germline ends. This CDR3 contains 13 residues.